This T cell receptor (beta chain) is from a study of neurological immune-mediated disorders. Study-wide findings and caveats: No CDR3 amino acid sequences recurred among expanded clones across subjects, suggesting private repertoires in all groups. Phylogenetic grouping assigned the repertoires of 18 of 34 multiple sclerosis patients to a single related-CDR3 cluster, representing a possible signature.

Every sequencing run gave over 160 million TCR-beta sequences, taken from 15-18 subjects. MiXCR, run by TCRdb on the 5' RACE reads, gives a single entry per CDR3 protein. The repertoire has about 66,000 distinct CDR3 sequences, roughly 4.3% of them found once; the top ten carry 6.9%. For this clonotype: What it binds is unknown. One end of the junction does not line up with germline, which may come from a read error.

Libraries used 2 million unsorted PBMCs kept frozen in RNAlater. The CDR3 covers 17 residues. CDR1 is ENHRY and CDR2 is SYGVKD in the germline V gene. The clonotype was recovered from a man aged 30 to 39 with multiple sclerosis. The sample comprised PBMCs. The genes are TRBV10-3 and TRBJ2-2; TRBD2 agrees at 7 bases. In nucleotides, the CDR3 is TGTGCCATCAGTGAGTCGACCCTAGCGGACAACACCGGGGAGCTGTTCTTT. Translating it yields CAISESTLADNTGELFF.